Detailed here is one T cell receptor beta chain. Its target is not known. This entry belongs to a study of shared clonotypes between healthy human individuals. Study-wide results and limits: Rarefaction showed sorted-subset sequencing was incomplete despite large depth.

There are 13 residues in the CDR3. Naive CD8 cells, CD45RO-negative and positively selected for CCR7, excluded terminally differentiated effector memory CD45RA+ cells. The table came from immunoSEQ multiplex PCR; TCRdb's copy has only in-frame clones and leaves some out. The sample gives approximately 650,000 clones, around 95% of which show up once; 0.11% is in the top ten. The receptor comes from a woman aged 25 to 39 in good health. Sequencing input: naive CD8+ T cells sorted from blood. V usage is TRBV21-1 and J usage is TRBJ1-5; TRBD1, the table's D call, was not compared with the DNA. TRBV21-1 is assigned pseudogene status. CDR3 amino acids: CAIRLGGCQPQHF. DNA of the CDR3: TGTGCCATCAGGCTAGGGGGCTGTCAGCCCCAGCATTTT.